A single sample gave rise to the 4 T cell receptor beta chains below, sequenced in a study of T-cell reconstitution after alpha-beta-depleted transplantation in children. Unique molecular identifiers were used to barcode this TCRbeta library. TCRdb re-analysed the PCR reads in MiXCR, keeping a single row per CDR3 protein. The sample consists of roughly 70,000 distinct CDR3 sequences, approximately 4.4% of them appearing once. Specimen: PBMCs, mostly from graft donor cells, collected 180 days after TCRalphabeta/CD19-depleted stem cell transplant. These TCRs come from a boy under three years old who had a stem cell transplant for acute myeloid leukemia, so the T cells may come from the graft donor.

At least ten counts were recorded for this clonotype. V is TRBV7-3 and J is TRBJ2-1, with TRBD2 matching 10 bases. The CDR3 consists of 17 residues. Germline CDR1 SGHTA, CDR2 FQGTGA. V dropped 2 bases and J dropped 3; count of bases not matched to a gene: 7. CDR3 residues: CASSLQPPSGGYNEQFF. CDR3 bases: TGTGCCAGCAGCTTACAACCCCCTAGCGGGGGCTACAATGAGCAGTTCTTC.

This clonotype was observed many times. The chain uses TRBV6-1 and TRBJ2-5; TRBD2 matches at 7 bases. The J segment lost 5 bases and the V segment lost 6 bases, leaving 9 bases of the junction unmatched. The length of the CDR3 is 14 residues. Per the germline V gene, CDR1 is MNHNS and CDR2 is SASEGT. This CDR3 is CASRFGGGGETQYF. Written as DNA, the CDR3 is TGTGCCAGCAGGTTTGGGGGGGGAGGTGAGACCCAGTACTTC.

In this sample, this clonotype turned up many times. The rearrangement uses TRBV11-2 and TRBJ2-7, with D perhaps TRBD1 or TRBD2 (6 bases each). Germline-derived CDR1 and CDR2 are SGHAT and FQNNGV. There are 16 residues in the CDR3. Trimming took 1 base from V and 2 from J, leaving 15 bases between them. The chain's CDR3 is CASSLVGGRPPYEQYV. CDR3 sequence (DNA): TGTGCCAGCAGCTTAGTAGGGGGGAGGCCCCCCTACGAGCAGTACGTC.

This clonotype was found many times. The gene calls are TRBV29-1 and TRBJ2-5, with 12 bases matching TRBD1. This CDR3 is built from 14 residues. CDR1 and CDR2 (germline): SQVTM, ANQGSEA. Trimming cost V 5 bases and J 5 bases; bases outside gene matches: 6. The CDR3 loop is CSVSVGQGAETQYF. CDR3 nucleotide sequence: TGCAGCGTTTCGGTGGGACAGGGGGCGGAGACCCAGTACTTC.